This T cell receptor (beta chain) was sequenced for a study of shared clonotypes between healthy human individuals. Study information: The composition of the donors was two women and a few men aged 18 to 49. Points from the study as a whole: It was the non-shared clonotypes that had lower generation probabilities than clonotypes shared by all four donors. Though the depth was large, rarefaction showed that sorted-subset sequencing was incomplete.

On this clone itself: The target antigen is unknown.

TCRdb's copy holds only in-frame clones and misses some; the assay was immunoSEQ multiplex PCR. The data contain around 990,000 clones, around three quarters of them singletons. The CDR3 is 11 amino acids. V shed 3 bases and J shed 5 bases, with 5 bases lying between them. The germline CDR1 and CDR2 sequences are SEHNR and FQNEAQ (reference sequence). Healthy HIV-negative adults with no recent acute infections or vaccinations were recruited as donors. Sequenced input: memory CD4+ T cells from PBMCs. Subset: CD45RA-negative fraction. J is TRBJ2-7 and V is TRBV7-9; D uncertain. The TCR sequence derives from a young man in good health. Some clones in this sample may be carry-over from other donors' samples. CDR3: CASSFRDEQYF. CDR3 in DNA: TGTGCCAGCAGCTTTCGGGACGAGCAGTACTTC.